This entry lists 19 T cell receptor beta chains sequenced from one sample in a study of T cells in Graves' hyperthyroidism and ophthalmopathy. Amplification of TCR beta CDR3 regions used RNA as the template. The HTBI primer set served for first-round RT-PCR of the TCR CDR3. TCRdb recomputed calls from the multiplex PCR reads with MiXCR, one row per CDR3 protein. The sample has about 410,000 distinct CDR3 sequences, 14% to 15% seen once. What was sequenced was blood. These receptors were collected from a man aged 18 to 35 with Graves' ophthalmopathy.

This clonotype was counted many times. The chain is built from TRBV11-2 and TRBJ2-1; D not certain. The CDR3 is 15 residues long. With 5 bases removed from V and 4 bases from J, the gap between germline ends came to 15 bases. Germline V gene data show CDR1 as SGHAT and CDR2 as FQNNGV. The CDR3 DNA follows: TGTGCCAGCAGCCCGGGTCCACCTAGTTACAATGAGCAGTTCTTC. Protein product: CASSPGPPSYNEQFF.

This sequence joins TRBV27 and TRBJ1-4, with D perhaps TRBD1 (5 bases). Germline loops: CDR1 MNHEY, CDR2 SMNVEV (reference sequence). There are 14 residues in the CDR3. Trimming removed 3 bases from V and 4 bases from J, with 9 bases in between. DNA of the CDR3: TGTGCCAGCAGTTTTTGGGGACTTAATGAAAAACTGTTTTTT. It yields the protein CASSFWGLNEKLFF.

At least ten counts were recorded for this clonotype. This chain uses TRBV5-1 with TRBJ2-1; 13 nucleotides align to TRBD2. Losses at the gene ends were 2 bases for V and 4 bases for J; bases not matched to a gene: 3. The germline V gene has CDR1 SGHRS and CDR2 YFSETQ. The CDR3 consists of 16 residues. The CDR3 sequence is CASSLLAGGFYNEQFF. The CDR3 DNA follows: TGCGCCAGCAGCTTACTAGCGGGAGGGTTTTACAATGAGCAGTTCTTC.

This clonotype was recorded many times. The chain links TRBV12-3 or TRBV12-4 to TRBJ2-7; 13 nucleotides agree with TRBD2. V shed 5 bases and J 2 bases; nucleotides not matched to a gene: 6. The length of the CDR3 is 16 residues. CDR3 DNA: TGTGCCAGCAGTACCGAACTAGCGGGGGGGGCCTACGAGCAGTACTTC. This sequence encodes CASSTELAGGAYEQYF.

The rearrangement joins TRBV14 to TRBJ2-5, with TRBD1 identical over 9 bases. V lost 3 bases to trimming and J lost 5 bases; unmatched junction nucleotides: 7. The CDR3 has 15 amino acids. Germline CDR1 and CDR2: SGHDN and FVKESK. Written as DNA, the CDR3 is TGTGCCAGCAGCCAGGGACAGGGCTTTTGGGAGACCCAGTACTTC. Translated: CASSQGQGFWETQYF. The full variable domain, rest sourced from reference TRBV14 and TRBJ2-5, is EAGVTQFPSHSVIEKGQTVTLRCDPISGHDNLYWYRRVMGKEIKFLLHFVKESKQDESGMPNNRFLAERTGGTYSTLKVQPAELEDSGVYFCASSQGQGFWETQYFGPGTRLLVL.

This clonotype was counted ten times or more. The rearrangement links TRBV12-3 or TRBV12-4 to TRBJ2-5; no clear D. The V end was cut by 7 bases, the J end by 2 bases, with 14 bases between. This CDR3 spans 14 amino acids. Here the CDR3 DNA reads TGTGCCAGCAATTCCCGGAGATCACAAGAGACCCAGTACTTC. It yields the protein CASNSRRSQETQYF.

This clonotype was recorded at least ten times. The V gene is TRBV2, the J gene TRBJ2-5; 8 bases are shared with TRBD2. Germline V gives CDR1 SNHLY, CDR2 FYNNEI. This CDR3 has 15 residues. V was clipped by 5 bases and J by 1 base; unmatched bases: 6. This chain's CDR3 is CASSLQRGLQETQYF. The CDR3 bases are TGTGCCAGCAGTCTCCAGCGGGGGCTCCAAGAGACCCAGTACTTC.

This chain connects TRBV20-1 to TRBJ1-2; TRBD1 matches 9 bases. CDR3 length: 14 amino acids. In germline, CDR1 is DFQATT, CDR2 SNEGSKA (reference sequence). With 3 bases clipped from V and 0 bases from J, the junction kept 2 bases outside the gene matches. In DNA form, the CDR3 reads TGCAGTGCTAGGACAGGGGGTGCTAACTATGGCTACACCTTC. It is translated as CSARTGGANYGYTF.

The chain uses TRBV6-2 or TRBV6-3 and TRBJ2-5; TRBD2 aligns across 9 bases. Germline V gives CDR1 MNHEY, CDR2 SVGEGT. The CDR3 is made up of 17 amino acids. The junction had 17 bases not matched to a gene; V was cut back by 7 bases and J by 5 bases. Written as DNA, the CDR3 is TGTGCCAGCACCGGACCGGGGAGCGGGGGGCCCGCGGAGACCCAGTACTTC. Encoded protein: CASTGPGSGGPAETQYF.

This clonotype was seen many times. The chain combines TRBV6-1 with TRBJ2-1; tentatively, D is TRBD1 (5 bases). The CDR3 loop spans 13 amino acids. The V and J ends lost 1 base and 7 bases respectively, with 8 bases between them. CDR1 is MNHNS and CDR2 is SASEGT in the germline V gene. CDR3 coding DNA: TGTGCCAGCAGTGAAGAGGGGTGGAATGAGCAGTTCTTC. Protein sequence: CASSEEGWNEQFF.

This clonotype was detected ten times or more. This rearrangement joins TRBV13 to TRBJ2-7, with a possible D match to TRBD2 (6 bases). The CDR3 consists of 17 residues. V lost 4 bases, J lost 1 base, and 20 bases lay in between. Germline CDR1 reads PRHDT; CDR2 reads FYEKMQ (reference sequence). As DNA, the CDR3 is TGTGCCAGCAGCTCCCGTCGGGTGCGGGGCTATTCCTACGAGCAGTACTTC. Translation: CASSSRRVRGYSYEQYF.

About this clonotype: Since a much larger clone is just one base distant, this may be a read error. The J gene is TRBJ2-3, the V gene TRBV12-3 or TRBV12-4; a weak D match, TRBD1 (5 bases). The CDR3 has 13 residues. CDR3 sequence reads: CASSFDRTDTQCF. The CDR3 DNA reads as TGTGCCAGCAGTTTTGACAGAACAGATACGCAGTGTTTT.

The table lists this clonotype with many counts. The rearrangement uses TRBV30 and TRBJ1-1, with D tentatively TRBD1 (5 bases). CDR3 length equals 12 residues. Trimming shortened V by 1 base and J by 8 bases, and 11 bases separated the two germline ends. The germline CDR1 and CDR2 sequences are GTSNPN and SVGIG (reference sequence). The CDR3 protein is CAWSEGTWEAFF. CDR3 bases: TGTGCCTGGAGTGAAGGGACGTGGGAAGCTTTCTTT.

This clonotype was detected ten times or more. This sequence joins TRBV3-1 and TRBJ1-5; possibly TRBD1 for D (6 bases). The germline gives CDR1 LGHDT, CDR2 YNNKEL (reference sequence). This CDR3 has 13 amino acids. The V end lost 4 bases, the J end lost 5 bases, and 9 bases lay between the germline ends. The CDR3 DNA follows: TGTGCCAGCAGCCGACAGGCCGATCAGCCCCAGCATTTT. Protein: CASSRQADQPQHF.

This clonotype was picked up a small number of times. The genes are TRBV14 and TRBJ1-2; D possibly corresponds to TRBD1 (5 bases). V lost 0 bases and J 4 bases, leaving 9 bases between the germline ends. Germline V gene sequence: CDR1 SGHDN, CDR2 FVKESK. There are 14 residues in the CDR3. CDR3 sequence: CASSQESRAYGYTF. As DNA, the CDR3 is TGTGCCAGCAGCCAAGAAAGCAGGGCCTATGGCTACACCTTC.

This clonotype showed up many times. Here the CDR3 reads CASSLTGPTEAFF. In nucleotides, the CDR3 is TGTGCCAGCAGCCTGACAGGGCCGACTGAAGCTTTCTTT. The chain carries TRBV11-2 and TRBJ1-1; 7 nucleotides align to TRBD1. The CDR3 sequence is 13 residues long. The germline V gene encodes CDR1 SGHAT and CDR2 FQNNGV. V trimming: 5 bases; J trimming: 5 bases; junction bases outside the gene matches: 5.

This clonotype was recorded a few times. The chain is built from TRBV7-3 and TRBJ2-3; D call uncertain. The germline gives CDR1 SGHTA, CDR2 FQGTGA. This CDR3 is 14 amino acids long. V was clipped by 0 bases and J by 0 bases, with 4 bases between them. The CDR3 sequence is CASSLTRSTDTQYF. The CDR3 DNA sequence: TGTGCCAGCAGCTTAACACGGAGCACAGATACGCAGTATTTT.

This clonotype has at least ten counts. V is TRBV7-9 and J is TRBJ2-7; no firm D call. The V end was cut by 3 bases, the J end by 6 bases, with 6 bases between. The CDR3 has 11 amino acids. CDR1 is SEHNR and CDR2 is FQNEAQ in the germline V gene (reference sequence). The CDR3 coding sequence is TGTGCCAGCAGCTTCGTTGGCGAGCAGTACTTC. Translated: CASSFVGEQYF. Full variable domain (outside the CDR3, taken from reference TRBV7-9 and TRBJ2-7): DTGVSQNPRHKITKRGQNVTFRCDPISEHNRLYWYRQTLGQGPEFLTYFQNEAQLEKSRLLSDRFSAERPKGSFSTLEIQRTEQGDSAMYLCASSFVGEQYFGPGTRLTVT.

The rearrangement uses TRBV2 and TRBJ2-1; the D gene is possibly TRBD2 (6 bases). The CDR3 is made up of 16 amino acids. Looked up from germline, CDR1 is SNHLY and CDR2 is FYNNEI. Trimming took 2 bases from V and 3 from J, leaving 14 bases between them. The CDR3 bases are TGTGCCAGCAGTGAATCGGCGGGGAGCTACTACAATGAGCAGTTCTTC. Its protein is CASSESAGSYYNEQFF.